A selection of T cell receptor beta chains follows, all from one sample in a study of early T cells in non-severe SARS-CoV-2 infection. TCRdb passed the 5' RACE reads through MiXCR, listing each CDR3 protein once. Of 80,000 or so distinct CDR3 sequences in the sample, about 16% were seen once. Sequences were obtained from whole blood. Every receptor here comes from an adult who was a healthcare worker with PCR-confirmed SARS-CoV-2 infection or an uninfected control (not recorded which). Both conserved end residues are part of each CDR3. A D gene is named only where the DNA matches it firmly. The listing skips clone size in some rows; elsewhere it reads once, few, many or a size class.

CASSLYLTSSGCHESTAYEQYF TGTGCCAGCAGCTTGTACCTTACTTCTAGCGGGTGCCACGAAAGTACCGCCTACGAGCAGTACTTC few TRBV7-3 TRBD2 TRBJ2-7
CATQGTGVKKLFF TGTGCCACCCAGGGGACAGGGGTGAAAAAACTGTTTTTT NA TRBV19 TRBD1 TRBJ1-4
CASSLSVNTGELFF TGTGCCAGCAGTTTGAGTGTGAACACCGGGGAGCTGTTTTTT NA TRBV28 NA TRBJ2-2
CATSVQGSYPQHF TGTGCCACCAGTGTCCAGGGGTCATATCCCCAGCATTTT many TRBV24-1 NA TRBJ1-5
CAWSVRMGVVGRTYNEQFF TGTGCCTGGAGTGTTAGGATGGGGGTCGTGGGGCGAACCTACAATGAGCAGTTCTTC few TRBV30 NA TRBJ2-1
CASSSRGGPTDTQYF TGTGCCAGCAGCAGCAGGGGGGGTCCCACAGATACGCAGTATTTT few TRBV7-6 NA TRBJ2-3
CASSLKESSYEQYF TGTGCCAGCAGCTTAAAAGAGAGCTCCTACGAGCAGTACTTC few TRBV7-2 NA TRBJ2-7
CASSYGTGYQPQHF TGTGCCAGCAGTTACGGGACAGGGTATCAGCCCCAGCATTTT few TRBV6-2/TRBV6-3 TRBD1 TRBJ1-5
CASSLASLSSQGGYTF TGCGCCAGCAGCTTGGCCAGCCTCAGTTCCCAGGGAGGCTACACCTTC NA TRBV5-1 NA TRBJ1-2
CASSPRTASGANVLTF TGTGCCAGCAGTCCCCGGACAGCCTCTGGGGCCAACGTCCTGACTTTC few TRBV6-5 NA TRBJ2-6
CASSGRFLAGGPENTQYF TGTGCCAGCAGTGGCCGCTTCCTAGCGGGAGGGCCGGAGAATACGCAGTATTTT once TRBV2 TRBD2 TRBJ2-3
CASSQEGAKAFF TGTGCCAGCAGCCAAGAGGGGGCGAAAGCTTTCTTT NA TRBV3-1 NA TRBJ1-1
CASSSPRDYEQYF TGTGCCAGCAGCTCCCCACGGGACTACGAGCAGTACTTC few TRBV11-3 NA TRBJ2-7
CASSLTGGSYEQYF TGTGCCAGCAGCCTCACGGGGGGATCCTACGAGCAGTACTTC few TRBV7-9 TRBD2 TRBJ2-7
CSVPGQEGEAFF TGCAGCGTTCCGGGACAGGAGGGTGAAGCTTTCTTT many TRBV29-1 TRBD1 TRBJ1-1
CASSPYMNTGELFF TGTGCCAGCAGTCCCTACATGAACACCGGGGAGCTGTTTTTT few TRBV28 NA TRBJ2-2
CASSPSSGGATDTQYF TGTGCCAGCAGCCCCTCATCGGGCGGGGCCACAGATACGCAGTATTTT few TRBV7-3 NA TRBJ2-3
CASSLATGPDTQYF TGTGCCAGCAGCTTGGCCACGGGGCCAGATACGCAGTATTTT many TRBV7-8 NA TRBJ2-3
CASSRTGAEQYF TGCGCCAGCAGCCGGACAGGGGCCGAGCAGTACTTC few TRBV5-1 TRBD1 TRBJ2-7
CATSDGSSGELFF TGTGCCACCAGTGATGGGAGTTCCGGGGAGCTGTTTTTT NA TRBV24-1 NA TRBJ2-2
CASSRRQGPGTGELFF TGTGCCAGCAGCAGAAGACAGGGCCCGGGAACCGGGGAGCTGTTTTTT NA TRBV7-6 TRBD1 TRBJ2-2
CASSFSGRANTEAFF TGTGCCAGCAGTTTTTCGGGCAGGGCGAACACTGAAGCTTTCTTT NA TRBV27 NA TRBJ1-1
CASSVNSQRGTNTGELFF TGTGCCAGCAGCGTAAACTCCCAGCGGGGAACGAACACCGGGGAGCTGTTTTTT NA TRBV9 TRBD2 TRBJ2-2
CASSPQGGTQDEQYF TGTGCCAGCAGCCCCCAGGGAGGGACCCAAGACGAGCAGTACTTC NA TRBV7-6 TRBD2 TRBJ2-7
CASKPVRWSSYNEQFF TGTGCCAGCAAACCCGTGCGGTGGAGCTCCTACAATGAGCAGTTCTTC few TRBV6-5 NA TRBJ2-1
CSAQGGAGSTDTQYF TGCAGTGCCCAGGGTGGGGCGGGCAGCACAGATACGCAGTATTTT few TRBV20-1 NA TRBJ2-3
CSASKGVDTQYF TGCAGTGCTAGTAAGGGGGTAGATACGCAGTATTTT NA TRBV20-1 NA TRBJ2-3
CASSTYYEQYF TGTGCCAGCAGCACCTACTACGAGCAGTACTTC few TRBV3-1 NA TRBJ2-7